This TCR beta chain came from a study of blood T cell repertoires in COVID-19. Original data processing: Reference gene primer amplification gave estimated nucleated cell counts. The data were produced by immunoSEQ multiplex PCR, yet TCRdb's version contains in-frame clones alone and is incomplete. The D gene and trimming were derived from the DNA, and the V and J assignments and clone size from that table. This table has about 130,000 clones, roughly 80% appearing once. The CDR3 runs to 15 residues. Sequencing used PBMCs or T cells enriched from blood (not recorded which). The chain links TRBV21-1 to TRBJ2-7; no DNA check was done on the table's D call, TRBD1. TRBV21-1 has pseudogene status. The sequence was collected from a man aged 45-60 years who had recovered from COVID-19. CDR3 bases: TGTGCCAGCAGCAAATCTTACAGGGGATCCTACGAGCAGTACTTC. Translation gives CASSKSYRGSYEQYF.